The 19 T cell receptor beta chains below all came from one sample that was sequenced in a study of T cells in Graves' hyperthyroidism and ophthalmopathy. Amplified TCR beta CDR3 regions came from RNA transcripts. The study used the HTBI primer set for a first-round RT-PCR of the TCR CDR3. Using its own MiXCR run on the multiplex PCR reads, TCRdb lists one record per CDR3 protein. The data contain 540,000 or so distinct CDR3 sequences, 15% to 19% of them singletons. The source material was blood. Source of these receptors: a young woman with Graves' hyperthyroidism.

The V gene is TRBV28, the J gene TRBJ2-7; D remains unclear. Germline CDR1 is MDHEN and CDR2 is SYDVKM. Trimming removed 7 bases at V and 4 bases at J, with 8 bases between. This CDR3 contains 11 residues. CDR3 in amino acids: CASKTDYEQYF. The DNA of the CDR3 is TGTGCCAGCAAGACGGATTACGAGCAGTACTTC.

This clonotype has at least ten counts. The gene calls are TRBV7-9 and TRBJ2-3, with 7 bases that match TRBD2. V trimming: 4 bases; J trimming: 4 bases; junction bases outside the gene matches: 8. CDR3 length equals 15 residues. Germline V gene lookup returns CDR1 SEHNR and CDR2 FQNEAQ (reference sequence). The CDR3 reads CASSYYAGEADTQYF. The CDR3 DNA reads as TGTGCCAGCAGCTACTACGCGGGAGAGGCAGATACGCAGTATTTT.

This chain joins TRBV19 and TRBJ1-1; tentatively, D is TRBD1 (5 bases). The CDR3 runs 14 residues. Germline-derived CDR1 and CDR2 are LNHDA and SQIVND (reference sequence). V lost 10 bases to trimming and J lost 4 bases, with 19 bases between them. As DNA, the CDR3 is TGTGCCACTACCCCTGGGGGTCTAATCACTGAAGCTTTCTTT. Its translation is CATTPGGLITEAFF.

The V and J genes are TRBV12-5 and TRBJ1-4; D not resolved. This CDR3 is 17 amino acids long. V gave up 6 bases and J gave up 7 bases, with 24 bases separating them. Germline CDR1 and CDR2: LGHNT and FRNRAP. CDR3 sequence (DNA): TGTGCTAGTGGCCCACCCCCCGGTGAGGGCCCCCGTGAAAAACTGTTTTTT. Its protein product is CASGPPPGEGPREKLFF.

Ten or more counts support this clonotype. The J gene is TRBJ2-1, the V gene TRBV4-2; unclear D gene. With 0 bases removed from V and 1 base from J, the gap between germline ends came to 7 bases. Germline-derived CDR1 and CDR2 are LGHNA and YNFKEQ. This CDR3 comprises 15 residues. DNA of the CDR3: TGTGCCAGCAGCCAAGAGGCTGTATCCTACAATGAGCAGTTCTTC. Translation gives CASSQEAVSYNEQFF.

The V gene is TRBV20-1, the J gene TRBJ2-3; TRBD2 aligns across 8 bases. This CDR3 contains 14 residues. Trimming cost V 6 bases and J 1 base; bases outside gene matches: 6. Germline CDR1 DFQATT, CDR2 SNEGSKA (reference sequence). The CDR3 coding sequence is TGCAGTGCCTTCTCGGGAGGGGGCACAGATACGCAGTATTTT. Amino acids: CSAFSGGGTDTQYF.

This clonotype showed up many times. V and J are TRBV6-1 and TRBJ1-2; no reliable D call. The CDR3 has 13 residues. V lost 6 bases to trimming and J lost 6 bases, with 14 bases between them. CDR1 is MNHNS and CDR2 is SASEGT in the germline V gene. This CDR3 reads CASRQQFVHGYTF. DNA of the CDR3: TGTGCCAGCAGACAACAGTTCGTCCATGGCTACACCTTC.

This clonotype was counted many times. This CDR3 is CASSEVTSNQPQHF. The CDR3 DNA reads as TGTGCCAGCAGTGAAGTCACGAGCAATCAGCCCCAGCATTTT. The chain is built from TRBV2 and TRBJ1-5; D is unresolved. V lost 1 base and J 1 base, leaving 5 bases between the germline ends. The germline V gene has CDR1 SNHLY and CDR2 FYNNEI. The CDR3 has 14 amino acids.

This clonotype has more than one count but fewer than ten. The chain has TRBV29-1 and TRBJ2-5; TRBD1 agrees at 7 bases. The J segment lost 5 bases and the V segment lost 1 base, leaving 10 bases of the junction unmatched. CDR3 size: 15 residues. Germline values: CDR1 SQVTM, CDR2 ANQGSEA. The CDR3 loop reads CSVEVPRTGWETQYF. CDR3 DNA: TGCAGCGTTGAAGTTCCCCGGACAGGTTGGGAGACCCAGTACTTC.

The chain uses TRBV24-1 and TRBJ1-2, with 7 bases that match TRBD1. Trimming cost V 4 bases and J 7 bases; bases outside gene matches: 8. Germline CDR1 reads KGHDR; CDR2 reads SFDVKD. The CDR3 loop spans 14 amino acids. The CDR3 nucleotides are TGTGCCACCAGTGACCCGACAGGGTTGCGTGGCTACACCTTC. Its translation is CATSDPTGLRGYTF.

There are a few counts of this clonotype. The genes are TRBV19 and TRBJ2-1; 12 positions match TRBD2. J was trimmed by 9 bases and V by 5 bases; bases with no gene match: 14. The germline V gene has CDR1 LNHDA and CDR2 SQIVND (reference sequence). The CDR3 length is 17 residues. As DNA, the CDR3 is TGTGCCAGTAGTTTAGGTTTCGGTCTAGCGGGAGGGATTGAGCAGTTCTTC. Its protein product is CASSLGFGLAGGIEQFF.

The V and J genes are TRBV30 and TRBJ2-7; D possibly corresponds to TRBD2 (5 bases). CDR1 is GTSNPN and CDR2 is SVGIG in the germline V gene (reference sequence). V was clipped by 6 bases and J by 0 bases, with 30 bases between them. The CDR3 is 19 residues long. The DNA of the CDR3 is TGTGCCTGCCCCCCGAGAGGAGCGGATTTGCCCTCTAGCTCCTACGAGCAGTACTTC. Protein: CACPPRGADLPSSSYEQYF.

The V call is TRBV6-1, the J call TRBJ1-2; possibly TRBD1 for D (5 bases). The V and J ends lost 7 bases and 4 bases respectively, with 13 bases between them. Germline CDR1 MNHNS, CDR2 SASEGT. The CDR3 covers 13 residues. The CDR3 bases are TGTGCCAGCACCCGGGGGGGTACCTATGGCTACACCTTC. This gives the protein CASTRGGTYGYTF.

At least ten counts were recorded for this clonotype. The chain carries TRBV19 and TRBJ1-1; TRBD1 matches 7 bases. CDR1 LNHDA and CDR2 SQIVND come from the germline V gene (reference sequence). Germline trimming cut 8 bases from V and 2 bases from J; bases unmatched to any gene: 8. CDR3 size: 14 residues. The CDR3 region has the DNA TGTGCCAGTCTACAGGGGAGGGATAACACTGAAGCTTTCTTT. As protein: CASLQGRDNTEAFF.

The V gene is TRBV20-1, the J gene TRBJ2-2; D gene unclear. With 6 bases removed from V and 4 bases from J, the gap between germline ends came to 9 bases. This CDR3 spans 12 amino acids. Germline loops: CDR1 DFQATT, CDR2 SNEGSKA (reference sequence). DNA for the CDR3: TGCAGTGCCGGTCCGGGCACCGGGGAGCTGTTTTTT. Translation: CSAGPGTGELFF.

This clonotype was seen ten or more times. The chain is built from TRBV18 and TRBJ2-3, with D unresolved. This CDR3 is built from 13 residues. V shed 3 bases and J shed 7 bases, with 11 bases lying between them. Germline CDR1 and CDR2: KGHSH and LQKENI. The CDR3 DNA reads TGTGCCAGCTCACCGGCCGTTACAAATACGCAGTATTTT. Translated: CASSPAVTNTQYF.

This chain connects TRBV7-3 to TRBJ2-1, with 13 bases aligning to TRBD2. This CDR3 has 18 amino acids. CDR1 is SGHTA, CDR2 FQGTGA, per germline. The V and J ends lost 0 bases and 7 bases, in that order; junction bases with no gene match: 9. The CDR3 DNA reads TGTGCCAGCAGCTTAACTGCCCCACTAGCGGGAGGGCCGAATGAGCAGTTCTTC. It translates to CASSLTAPLAGGPNEQFF.

CDR3 region: CASSLSGAASLETQYF. CDR3 nucleotide sequence: TGCGCCAGCAGCTTGAGCGGGGCCGCCAGCTTGGAGACCCAGTACTTC. V and J are TRBV5-1 and TRBJ2-5; the match to TRBD2 covers 7 bases. The CDR3 is 16 residues long. Trimming cost V 1 base and J 5 bases; bases outside gene matches: 11. CDR1 and CDR2 (germline): SGHRS, YFSETQ.

The sample holds many counts of this clonotype. This chain links TRBV13 with TRBJ2-5; 9 bases align to TRBD1. This CDR3 spans 16 amino acids. Trimming removed 5 bases from V and 3 bases from J; junction bases left unmatched: 10. Germline V gene sequence: CDR1 PRHDT, CDR2 FYEKMQ (reference sequence). The CDR3 is CASSPPWTGDEETQYF. As DNA, the CDR3 is TGTGCCAGCAGCCCCCCCTGGACAGGGGATGAAGAGACCCAGTACTTC.